The 29 T cell receptor beta chains in this list originate from one sample, sequenced in a study of cytomegalovirus exposure and HLA in healthy donors. 13 Jbeta primers and 60 Vbeta primers were used for the PCR. TCRdb's copy holds only in-frame clones and misses some; the assay was immunoSEQ multiplex PCR. The sample gives around 110,000 clones, approximately 80% of which show up once; roughly 4.3% is in the top ten. Sample: PBMCs. The receptors derive from a man in his thirties or forties in good health and CMV-seropositive.

The chain recombines TRBV2 with TRBJ2-5; D not resolved. Germline V CDR1 and CDR2: SNHLY, FYNNEI. Trimming left V 7 bases short and J 10 bases short, with 16 bases between. This CDR3 has 12 residues. The CDR3 DNA follows: TGTGCCAGCACCGTGGAGTCCGTAGACCAGTACTTC. Amino acid sequence: CASTVESVDQYF.

The V and J genes are TRBV7-2 and TRBJ1-5; D possibly corresponds to TRBD1 (5 bases). CDR3 length: 15 residues. From germline, CDR1 is SGHTA and CDR2 FQGNSA. Trimming shortened V by 1 base and J by 1 base, and 8 bases separated the two germline ends. The CDR3 is CASSLEGRSNQPQHF. In DNA form, the CDR3 reads TGTGCCAGCAGCTTAGAGGGGAGGAGCAATCAGCCCCAGCATTTT.

This rearrangement joins TRBV11-3 to TRBJ2-1; 13 positions match TRBD2. With 5 bases clipped from V and 0 bases from J, the junction kept 4 bases outside the gene matches. This CDR3 is built from 17 residues. In germline, CDR1 is SGHNT, CDR2 YENEEA. For the CDR3, the DNA is TGTGCCAGCAGCAGACGACTAGCGGGGGGCTCCTACAATGAGCAGTTCTTC. As protein: CASSRRLAGGSYNEQFF. The complete variable domain, with remaining parts taken from reference TRBV11-3 and TRBJ2-1, reads EAGVVQSPRYKIIEKKQPVAFWCNPISGHNTLYWYLQNLGQGPELLIRYENEEAVDDSQLPKDRFSAERLKGVDSTLKIQPAELGDSAVYLCASSRRLAGGSYNEQFFGPGTRLTVL.

The J gene is TRBJ2-1, the V gene TRBV5-1; 8 nucleotides match TRBD2. CDR1 and CDR2 (germline): SGHRS, YFSETQ. V lost 5 bases and J lost 4; bases outside the gene matches: 8. The CDR3 runs 15 residues. The CDR3 DNA reads as TGCGCCAGCAGTAAGAGCGGGGGCTTTTACAATGAGCAGTTCTTC. The encoded protein is CASSKSGGFYNEQFF. Supplemented by reference TRBV5-1 and TRBJ2-1, the full variable domain reads KAGVTQTPRYLIKTRGQQVTLSCSPISGHRSVSWYQQTPGQGLQFLFEYFSETQRNKGNFPGRFSGRQFSNSRSEMNVSTLELGDSALYLCASSKSGGFYNEQFFGPGTRLTVL.

This clone was detected only a few times. The chain is built from TRBV19 and TRBJ2-4; 8 positions match TRBD1. The CDR3 sequence is 15 residues long. Germline trimming cut 1 base from V and 7 bases from J; bases unmatched to any gene: 6. Germline V gene data show CDR1 as LNHDA and CDR2 as SQIVND (reference sequence). CDR3 sequence reads: CASSIVGTGKNIQYF. The CDR3 coding sequence is TGTGCCAGTAGTATAGTAGGGACAGGCAAGAACATTCAGTACTTC.

This rearrangement joins TRBV7-2 to TRBJ2-7; 8 positions match TRBD2. Trimming cost V 2 bases and J 5 bases; bases outside gene matches: 8. In germline, CDR1 is SGHTA, CDR2 FQGNSA. The CDR3 loop spans 15 amino acids. DNA for the CDR3: TGTGCCAGCAGCTTAATGCGGGGGGCGGGTAACGAGCAGTACTTC. Translation: CASSLMRGAGNEQYF. Looking up the rest from reference TRBV7-2 and TRBJ2-7 gives the full variable domain: GAGVSQSPSNKVTEKGKDVELRCDPISGHTALYWYRQSLGQGLEFLIYFQGNSAPDKSGLPSDRFSAERTGGSVSTLTIQRTQQEDSAVYLCASSLMRGAGNEQYFGPGTRLTVT.

The CDR3 region is CASSEDSGNETQYF. As DNA, the CDR3 is TGCGCCAGCAGCGAGGATAGCGGGAACGAGACCCAGTACTTC. The chain couples TRBV4-3 to TRBJ2-5; 8 bases are a match to TRBD2. There are 14 residues in the CDR3. Trimming cost V 5 bases and J 5 bases; bases outside gene matches: 7. CDR1 and CDR2 from the germline V gene are LGHNA and YSLEER.

V gene TRBV7-2 combines with J gene TRBJ2-5; 13 nucleotides agree with TRBD2. This CDR3 region has 18 residues. CDR1 is SGHTA and CDR2 is FQGNSA in the germline V gene. With V trimmed by 5 bases and J by 2 bases, 11 bases remained unmatched. The CDR3 region is CASSQRLAGGLAQETQYF. CDR3 in DNA: TGTGCCAGCAGCCAAAGACTAGCGGGGGGTTTGGCTCAAGAGACCCAGTACTTC. Full variable domain (remainder filled in from reference TRBV7-2 and TRBJ2-5): GAGVSQSPSNKVTEKGKDVELRCDPISGHTALYWYRQSLGQGLEFLIYFQGNSAPDKSGLPSDRFSAERTGGSVSTLTIQRTQQEDSAVYLCASSQRLAGGLAQETQYFGPGTRLLVL.

This chain uses TRBV7-3 with TRBJ2-3; 10 nucleotides line up with TRBD2. The CDR3 consists of 16 residues. The V gene's germline CDR1 is SGHTA and CDR2 FQGTGA. V lost 4 bases, J lost 0 bases, and 4 bases stayed unmatched. The CDR3 DNA reads TGTGCCAGCAGCTCTAAACTAGCGGGAAGCACAGATACGCAGTATTTT. It specifies CASSSKLAGSTDTQYF.

This chain uses TRBV19 with TRBJ2-3; perhaps TRBD2 as D (6 bases). The germline CDR1 and CDR2 sequences are LNHDA and SQIVND (reference sequence). The V end was cut by 5 bases, the J end by 2 bases, with 11 bases between. CDR3 length equals 14 residues. CDR3: CASSSGVFTDTQYF. For the CDR3, the DNA is TGTGCCAGTAGTTCGGGGGTCTTCACAGATACGCAGTATTTT.

The chain recombines TRBV4-3 with TRBJ1-2; 8 positions match TRBD1. The CDR3 contains 17 residues. CDR1 and CDR2 (germline): LGHNA, YSLEER. J lost 4 bases, V lost 0 bases, and 10 bases had no gene match. As DNA, the CDR3 is TGCGCCAGCAGCCAAGAGGGGGCAGGGGGCTTTAGCTATGGCTACACCTTC. Amino acid sequence: CASSQEGAGGFSYGYTF.

This chain connects TRBV4-3 to TRBJ1-4; TRBD1 matches at 10 bases. Trimming cost V 3 bases and J 3 bases; bases outside gene matches: 4. The germline gives CDR1 LGHNA, CDR2 YSLEER. CDR3 length: 16 residues. In nucleotides, the CDR3 is TGCGCCAGCAGCCAGGAGACAGGGGGCTCTAATGAAAAACTGTTTTTT. Translation gives CASSQETGGSNEKLFF.

The gene calls are TRBV4-1 and TRBJ2-7; weak D call: TRBD2 (5 bases). The CDR3 sequence is 13 residues long. Per the germline V gene, CDR1 is MGHRA and CDR2 is YSYEKL. V shed 5 bases and J shed 4 bases, with 12 bases lying between them. In DNA form, the CDR3 reads TGCGCCAGCAGCTTGCGGGTCGATTACGAGCAGTACTTC. Amino acids: CASSLRVDYEQYF.

As concerns this clone: Its ends do not fully match the called genes, so a read error is possible. The chain links TRBV6-1 to TRBJ2-7; D ambiguous. The CDR3 spans 12 residues. Germline assignment: CDR1 MNHNS and CDR2 SASEGT. This CDR3 reads CASSENFPGSNF. The CDR3 DNA reads TGTGCCAGCAGTGAAAATTTTCCGGGTAGCAACTTC.

This sequence joins TRBV5-6 and TRBJ1-5, with D possibly matching TRBD1 (6 bases). V was clipped by 4 bases and J by 1 base, with 18 bases between them. The germline V gene encodes CDR1 SGHDT and CDR2 YYEEEE. The CDR3 is 17 amino acids. CDR3 coding DNA: TGTGCCAGCAGCCTCTTTGGAATAAGGGGGAGCAATCAGCCCCAGCATTTT. Protein sequence: CASSLFGIRGSNQPQHF.

V is TRBV7-9 and J is TRBJ2-7, with D uncertain. V was cut by 5 bases and J by 5 bases, with 13 bases left in between. The CDR3 has 13 amino acids. CDR1 is SEHNR, CDR2 FQNEAQ, per germline (reference sequence). The CDR3 DNA reads TGTGCCAGCAGCCCCCGAATGGTAGACGAGCAGTACTTC. This gives the protein CASSPRMVDEQYF.

This rearrangement joins TRBV21-1 to TRBJ2-7; the table calls TRBD2, which could not be checked here. TRBV21-1 is labeled a pseudogene. This CDR3 has 16 amino acids. The CDR3 here is CASSPTICREEDEQYF. The CDR3 DNA reads TGTGCCAGCAGCCCTACTATATGCAGGGAGGAAGACGAGCAGTACTTC.

This chain links TRBV19 with TRBJ1-3, with D tentatively TRBD1 (5 bases). This CDR3 has 15 residues. V lost 5 bases, J lost 0 bases, and 11 bases lay in between. Germline loops: CDR1 LNHDA, CDR2 SQIVND (reference sequence). CDR3: CASSVDSRSGNTIYF. DNA for the CDR3: TGTGCCAGTAGTGTTGACAGCCGCTCTGGAAACACCATATATTTT.

The chain is built from TRBV6-5 and TRBJ2-2, with 8 bases fitting TRBD2. Per germline, CDR1 MNHEY and CDR2 SVGAGI. The CDR3 length is 14 residues. V shed 1 base and J 7 bases; nucleotides not matched to a gene: 2. The CDR3 is CASSYYRGGGELFF. The CDR3 DNA reads as TGTGCCAGCAGTTACTACCGGGGGGGCGGGGAGCTGTTTTTT.

V usage is TRBV4-3 and J usage is TRBJ2-2, with 12 positions matching TRBD2. The CDR3 is 15 residues long. V gave up 2 bases and J gave up 7 bases; unmatched junction bases: 2. Germline CDR1 is LGHNA and CDR2 is YSLEER. The CDR3, as DNA: TGCGCCAGCAGCCAACTACTAGCGGGAGGCGGGGAGCTGTTTTTT. It is translated as CASSQLLAGGGELFF.

This sequence joins TRBV6-4 and TRBJ2-1; a weak D match, TRBD1 (6 bases). This CDR3 spans 15 amino acids. The V end lost 5 bases, the J end lost 1 base, and 12 bases lay between the germline ends. Germline V lookup: CDR1 MRHNA, CDR2 SNTAGT. CDR3 nucleotides: TGTGCCAGCAGTCCGGGACAAACTTCCTACAATGAGCAGTTCTTC. Amino acid sequence: CASSPGQTSYNEQFF.

A single count supports this clone. The gene calls are TRBV10-3 and TRBJ1-2, with D possibly TRBD1 on 5 matching bases. Trimming removed 0 bases at V and 4 bases at J, with 12 bases between. CDR1 ENHRY and CDR2 SYGVKD come from the germline V gene. CDR3 length: 15 amino acids. The CDR3 region has the DNA TGTGCCATCAGTGAGTCTGGCGGGACCGGCTATGGCTACACCTTC. It codes for CAISESGGTGYGYTF.

The V and J genes are TRBV5-6 and TRBJ1-2; TRBD1 is a possible D gene (6 bases). The V gene lost 4 bases and the J gene lost 7 bases, with 23 bases spanning the gap. Germline assignment: CDR1 SGHDT and CDR2 YYEEEE. The CDR3 contains 16 residues. CDR3 in DNA: TGTGCCAGCAGCCCCCGGCAAACAGGGCCGCCTGCTGGCTACACCTTC. Translating it yields CASSPRQTGPPAGYTF.

In its sample, this clone was seen once. V gene TRBV4-3 combines with J gene TRBJ1-6; 9 nucleotides line up with TRBD1. The germline CDR1 and CDR2 sequences are LGHNA and YSLEER. V lost 0 bases and J lost 9; bases outside the gene matches: 9. The CDR3 length is 17 residues. CDR3: CASSQDRAGQGSSPLHF. The DNA of the CDR3 is TGCGCCAGCAGCCAAGATAGGGCGGGACAGGGAAGTTCACCCCTCCACTTT.

CDR3: CASSHNWSPTNEKLFF. CDR3 in DNA: TGTGCCAGCAGCCATAATTGGAGTCCCACAAATGAAAAACTGTTTTTT. J is TRBJ1-4 and V is TRBV14; no clear D. Trimming removed 3 bases at V and 5 bases at J, with 16 bases between. The germline V gene encodes CDR1 SGHDN and CDR2 FVKESK. This CDR3 spans 16 amino acids.

The gene calls are TRBV6-4 and TRBJ2-3; TRBD1 is a possible D gene (6 bases). CDR3 length equals 14 residues. CDR1 and CDR2 from the germline V gene are MRHNA and SNTAGT. Trimming pared 3 bases from V and 1 base from J, leaving 8 bases between. The chain's CDR3 is CASSEKGGTDTQYF. The DNA of the CDR3 is TGTGCCAGCAGTGAGAAGGGGGGCACAGATACGCAGTATTTT.

The rearrangement joins TRBV5-4 to TRBJ1-6, with TRBD1 matching 9 bases. CDR3 size: 14 residues. Germline V gene lookup returns CDR1 SGHNT and CDR2 YYREEE (reference sequence). After removal of 5 bases from V and 7 bases from J, the junction contained 4 bases not matched to a gene. CDR3 sequence (DNA): TGTGCCAGCAGGCTGGACAGGGGAAATTCACCCCTCCACTTT. This gives the protein CASRLDRGNSPLHF.

The rearrangement links TRBV5-1 to TRBJ2-5; unclear D gene. Germline V lookup: CDR1 SGHRS, CDR2 YFSETQ. V lost 4 bases to trimming and J lost 2 bases, with 9 bases between them. The CDR3 is 13 residues long. CDR3: CASSTDTQETQYF. As DNA, the CDR3 is TGCGCCAGCAGCACCGACACTCAAGAGACCCAGTACTTC.

The V gene is TRBV19, the J gene TRBJ1-5, with 7 bases matching TRBD1. The CDR3 consists of 13 residues. J gave up 6 bases and V 7 bases, and 6 bases lay outside the gene matches. Germline V gives CDR1 LNHDA, CDR2 SQIVND (reference sequence). The CDR3 DNA follows: TGTGCCAGTAATGCCAGGGGGAGTCAGCCCCAGCATTTT. Translation: CASNARGSQPQHF.